This paragraph covers one T cell receptor beta chain sequence. The antigen it binds to is not known. Base qualities are not provided; no much larger clone lies one nucleotide away. These data belong to a study of T cell responses to AZD1222 COVID-19 vaccine (dated by TCRdb to the early 2020s). At the level of the whole study: A total of more than 230 trial participants underwent TCR sequencing, of whom 207 received two doses of AZD1222 and about 26 received two doses of the MenACWY control vaccine. Trial participants were enrolled by age into subgroups of 18-55, 56-69 and 70-plus years, and 148, 28 and 57 TCR-sequenced participants, respectively, were included in these subgroups. What the authors observed across the whole study: Because no day 14 peak-response samples were available, the repertoires could be characterized only after the peak T cell response. Spike-specific TCR breadth and depth rose significantly after two AZD1222 doses compared with day 0 and with MenACWY recipients. Participants were mostly white British and included more females than males, and it was suggested by the authors that clonal diversity may have been underestimated. The 56-69-year group was small, and its depth increase did not reach significance, likely because of low power. The vaccine-associated CD4 TCRs covered the entire spike protein, and the dominant responses fell in regions 160-218 and 743-854. Conclusions about previously exposed vaccinees were limited because only a handful of AZD1222 recipients were SARS-CoV-2 seropositive at baseline. Reportedly, almost half of the unique spike-specific TCRs recognized epitopes lying outside the regions that are mutated in the B.1.351 and B.1.1.7 variants.

The trim is 6 bases for V and 6 bases for J, with a gap of 15 bases between the germline ends. The CDR1 and CDR2 encoded by the germline V gene (reference sequence) are MNHNY and SVGAGI. The CDR3 covers 14 residues, taking in both the cysteine and the phenylalanine. The read is trimmed to its CDR3 DNA, 42 bases read in frame from base 1. The label giving this sample's time point can be read as: about 28 days (+/-7) after the second vaccine dose. AZD1222 recipients given second doses at about 4 weeks or at about 12 weeks were pooled, since spike-specific TCR depth and breadth were not found to differ between the two schedules. Samples from vaccinated people were obtained from the UK trials COV001 and COV002, which included a single-blind randomized controlled phase 2/3 trial of AZD1222 (ChAdOx1 nCoV-19) in healthy adults. Trial participant PBMC samples were collected at day 0 and day 28 after the second dose for TCRbeta chain sequencing.

The CDR3 regions of human TCRbeta chains were analyzed by immunosequencing. The original pipeline was this. TCRs in the repertoires were compared against a reference library of SARS-CoV-2-specific TCRs that had been generated with the MIRA antigen-specificity platform. Breadth was defined as the fraction of unique TCRs that were SARS-CoV-2-associated. Depth was defined as the fraction of total T cells that were SARS-CoV-2-associated. Using the MIRA data, each spike-specific TCR was assigned both to the spike region to which the TCR was reactive and to a CD4 or CD8 class. Log10-transformed breadth and depth values were compared by one-way ANOVA with Sidak's multiple comparisons tests. Sourced from immuneACCESS, this table was stored by TCRdb with only in-frame sequences that have V and J called. A share of the clones is absent; for the studies checked, an unresolved V gene accounts for under half, and the remainder has no known explanation. V and J calls plus clone size are reproduced from that table; the DNA served to infer D and trimming. Present in this sample are more than 100,000 clones, about 93% of which were seen just once. 4.5% to 6% of the sample comes from the top ten.

Sequencing was performed on peripheral blood, taken 28 days after the second AZD1222 dose. The TCR was taken from an adult who received the AZD1222 COVID-19 vaccine. The sequence joins TRBV6-6 to TRBJ2-1, and perhaps TRBD2 as D gene, on 6 matching bases. The bases read TGTGCCAGCAGACCCGGACTCGGGGGCAATGAGCAGTTCTTC. Protein translation: CASRPGLGGNEQFF.